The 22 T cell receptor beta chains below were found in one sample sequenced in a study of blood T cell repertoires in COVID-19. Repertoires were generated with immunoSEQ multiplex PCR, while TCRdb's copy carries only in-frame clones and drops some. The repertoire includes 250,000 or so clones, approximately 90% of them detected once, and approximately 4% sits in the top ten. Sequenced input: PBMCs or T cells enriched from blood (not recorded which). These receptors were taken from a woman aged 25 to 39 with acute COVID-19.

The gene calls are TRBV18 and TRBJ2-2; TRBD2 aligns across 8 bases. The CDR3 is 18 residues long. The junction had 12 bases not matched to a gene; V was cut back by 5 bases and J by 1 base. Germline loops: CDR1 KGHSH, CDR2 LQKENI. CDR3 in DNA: TGTGCCAGCTCAGCACTAGCGGCCCTTGAACTGAACACCGGGGAGCTGTTTTTT. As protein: CASSALAALELNTGELFF.

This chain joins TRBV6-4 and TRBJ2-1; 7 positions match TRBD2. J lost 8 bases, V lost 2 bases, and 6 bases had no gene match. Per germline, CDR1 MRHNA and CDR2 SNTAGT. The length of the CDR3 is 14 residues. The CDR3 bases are TGTGCCAGCAGTGACGGCGGGAGTTTCGATGAGCAGTTCTTC. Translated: CASSDGGSFDEQFF.

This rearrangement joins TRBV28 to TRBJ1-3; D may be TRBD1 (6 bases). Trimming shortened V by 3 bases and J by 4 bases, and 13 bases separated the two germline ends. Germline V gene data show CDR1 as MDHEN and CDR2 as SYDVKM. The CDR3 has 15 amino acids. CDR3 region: CASSFITGTGNTIYF. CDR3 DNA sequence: TGTGCCAGCAGTTTCATCACAGGGACAGGAAACACCATATATTTT.

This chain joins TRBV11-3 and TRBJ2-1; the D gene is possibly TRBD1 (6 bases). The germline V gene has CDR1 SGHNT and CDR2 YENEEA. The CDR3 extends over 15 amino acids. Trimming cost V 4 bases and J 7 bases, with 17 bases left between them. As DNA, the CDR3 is TGTGCCAGCAGCTCGGACAGAACCATGGGTAATGAGCAGTTCTTC. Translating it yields CASSSDRTMGNEQFF.

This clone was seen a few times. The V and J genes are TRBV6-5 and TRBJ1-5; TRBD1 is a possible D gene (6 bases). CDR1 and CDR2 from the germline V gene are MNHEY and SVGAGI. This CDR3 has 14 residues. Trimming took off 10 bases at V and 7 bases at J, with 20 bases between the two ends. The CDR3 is CATLQGNLGQPQHF. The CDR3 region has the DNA TGTGCCACCTTACAGGGAAACCTAGGGCAGCCCCAGCATTTT.

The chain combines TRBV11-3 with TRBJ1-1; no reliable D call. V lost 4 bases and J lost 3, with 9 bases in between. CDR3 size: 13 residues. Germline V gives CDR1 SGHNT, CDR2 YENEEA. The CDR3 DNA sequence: TGTGCCAGCAGCTATAGTTTGGACACTGAAGCTTTCTTT. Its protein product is CASSYSLDTEAFF.

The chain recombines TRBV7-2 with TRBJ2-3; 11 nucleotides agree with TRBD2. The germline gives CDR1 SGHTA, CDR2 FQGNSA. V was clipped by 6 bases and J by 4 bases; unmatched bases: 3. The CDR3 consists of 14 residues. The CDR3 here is CASRLAGVPDTQYF. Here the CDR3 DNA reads TGTGCCAGCAGACTAGCGGGAGTACCAGATACGCAGTATTTT. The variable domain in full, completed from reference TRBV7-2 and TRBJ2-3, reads GAGVSQSPSNKVTEKGKDVELRCDPISGHTALYWYRQSLGQGLEFLIYFQGNSAPDKSGLPSDRFSAERTGGSVSTLTIQRTQQEDSAVYLCASRLAGVPDTQYFGPGTRLTVL.

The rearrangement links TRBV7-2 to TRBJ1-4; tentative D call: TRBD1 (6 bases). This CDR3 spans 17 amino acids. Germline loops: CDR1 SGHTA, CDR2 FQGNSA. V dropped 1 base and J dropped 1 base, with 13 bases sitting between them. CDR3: CASSLGLGAGTNEKLFF. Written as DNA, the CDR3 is TGTGCCAGCAGCTTAGGGTTGGGGGCGGGAACTAATGAAAAACTGTTTTTT.

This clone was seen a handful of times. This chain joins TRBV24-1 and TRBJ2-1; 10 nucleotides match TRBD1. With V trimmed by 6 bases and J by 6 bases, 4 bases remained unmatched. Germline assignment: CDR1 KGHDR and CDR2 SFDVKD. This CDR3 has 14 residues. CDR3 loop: CATSRTGGSNEQFF. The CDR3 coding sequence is TGTGCCACCAGTAGGACAGGGGGAAGCAATGAGCAGTTCTTC.

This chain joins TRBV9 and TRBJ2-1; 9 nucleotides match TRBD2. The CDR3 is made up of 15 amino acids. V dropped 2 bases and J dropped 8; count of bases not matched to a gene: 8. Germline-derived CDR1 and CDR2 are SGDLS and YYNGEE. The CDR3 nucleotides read TGTGCCAGCAGCGTCCAGCGGGAGGTTCGGGATGAGCAGTTCTTC. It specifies CASSVQREVRDEQFF.

CDR3 sequence: CASSPRSSGANVLTF. CDR3 coding DNA: TGTGCCAGCAGCCCTCGGAGCTCTGGGGCCAACGTCCTGACTTTC. V and J are TRBV5-4 and TRBJ2-6, with unresolved D. This CDR3 is built from 15 residues. Germline values: CDR1 SGHNT, CDR2 YYREEE (reference sequence). V was trimmed by 4 bases and J by 0 bases, leaving 8 bases between them. The whole variable domain, filled in from reference TRBV5-4 and TRBJ2-6, reads ETGVTQSPTHLIKTRGQQVTLRCSSQSGHNTVSWYQQALGQGPQFIFQYYREEENGRGNFPPRFSGLQFPNYSSELNVNALELDDSALYLCASSPRSSGANVLTFGAGSRLTVL.

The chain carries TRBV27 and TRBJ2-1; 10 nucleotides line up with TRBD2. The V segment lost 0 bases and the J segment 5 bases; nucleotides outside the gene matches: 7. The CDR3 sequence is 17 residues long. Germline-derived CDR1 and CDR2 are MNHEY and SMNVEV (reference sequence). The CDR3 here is CASSLSYGLAANNEQFF. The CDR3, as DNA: TGTGCCAGCAGTTTATCGTATGGACTAGCGGCAAACAATGAGCAGTTCTTC.

As DNA, the CDR3 is TGTGCCAGTAGTATATGGTTAGGGGACAGTGAAGCTTTCTTT. Encoded protein: CASSIWLGDSEAFF. This chain connects TRBV19 to TRBJ1-1; the match to TRBD1 covers 7 bases. CDR3 length: 14 residues. V lost 2 bases, J lost 7 bases, and 7 bases stayed unmatched. The germline V gene has CDR1 LNHDA and CDR2 SQIVND (reference sequence).

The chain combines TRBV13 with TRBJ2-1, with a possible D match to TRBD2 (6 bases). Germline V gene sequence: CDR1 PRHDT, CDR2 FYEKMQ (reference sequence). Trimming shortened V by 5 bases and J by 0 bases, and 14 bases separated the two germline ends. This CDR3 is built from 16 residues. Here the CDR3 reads CASSPSLASSYNEQFF. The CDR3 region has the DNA TGTGCCAGCAGCCCTTCTCTAGCGAGCTCCTACAATGAGCAGTTCTTC.

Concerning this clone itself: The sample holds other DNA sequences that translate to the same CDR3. CDR3 DNA: TGTGCCAGCAGCCAGACAGGGGGCTCCTACAATGAGCAGTTCTTC. Its translation is CASSQTGGSYNEQFF. This rearrangement joins TRBV3-1 (or the pseudogene TRBV3-2) to TRBJ2-1; 9 bases are a match to TRBD1. The germline gives CDR1 LGHDT, CDR2 YNNKEL (reference sequence). The CDR3 covers 15 residues. The junction had 0 bases not matched to a gene; V was cut back by 3 bases and J by 0 bases.

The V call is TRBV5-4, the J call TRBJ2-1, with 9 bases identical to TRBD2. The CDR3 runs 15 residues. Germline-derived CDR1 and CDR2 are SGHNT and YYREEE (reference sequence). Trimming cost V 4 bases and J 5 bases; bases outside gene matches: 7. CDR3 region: CASSTAGGPDNEQFF. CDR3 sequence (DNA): TGTGCCAGCAGCACGGCGGGAGGGCCAGACAATGAGCAGTTCTTC.

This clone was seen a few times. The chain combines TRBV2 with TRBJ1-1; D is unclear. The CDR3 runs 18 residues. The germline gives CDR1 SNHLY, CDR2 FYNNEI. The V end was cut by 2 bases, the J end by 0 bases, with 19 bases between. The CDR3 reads CASSEIRQDFSMNTEAFF. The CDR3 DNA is TGTGCCAGCAGTGAAATTCGCCAGGACTTTAGTATGAACACTGAAGCTTTCTTT.

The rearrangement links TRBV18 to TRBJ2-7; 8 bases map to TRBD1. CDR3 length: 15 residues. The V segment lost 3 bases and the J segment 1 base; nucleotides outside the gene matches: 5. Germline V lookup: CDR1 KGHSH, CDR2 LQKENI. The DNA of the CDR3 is TGTGCCAGCTCACCCGGACAGGGAGAGTCCTACGAGCAGTACTTC. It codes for CASSPGQGESYEQYF.

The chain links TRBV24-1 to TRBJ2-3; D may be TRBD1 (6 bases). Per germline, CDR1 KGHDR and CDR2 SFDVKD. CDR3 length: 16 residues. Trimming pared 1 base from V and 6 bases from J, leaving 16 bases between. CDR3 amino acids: CATSDFWGPLKDTQYF. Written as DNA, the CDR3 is TGTGCCACCAGTGATTTTTGGGGGCCCCTCAAGGATACGCAGTATTTT.

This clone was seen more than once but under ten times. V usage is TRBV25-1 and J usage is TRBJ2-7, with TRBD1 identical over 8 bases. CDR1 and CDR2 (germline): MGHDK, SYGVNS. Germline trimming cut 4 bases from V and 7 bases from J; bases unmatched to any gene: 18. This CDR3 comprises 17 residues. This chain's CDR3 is CASSGGQGRSPLLEQYF. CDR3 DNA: TGTGCCAGCAGTGGAGGACAGGGCCGATCCCCCTTGCTTGAGCAGTACTTC.

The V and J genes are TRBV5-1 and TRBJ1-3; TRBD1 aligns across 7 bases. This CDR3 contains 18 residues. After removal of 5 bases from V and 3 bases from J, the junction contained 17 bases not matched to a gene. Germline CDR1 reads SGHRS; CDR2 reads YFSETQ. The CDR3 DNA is TGCGCCAGCAGGATCCGTCGGGAAGGACAGGTTCATGGAAACACCATATATTTT. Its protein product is CASRIRREGQVHGNTIYF.

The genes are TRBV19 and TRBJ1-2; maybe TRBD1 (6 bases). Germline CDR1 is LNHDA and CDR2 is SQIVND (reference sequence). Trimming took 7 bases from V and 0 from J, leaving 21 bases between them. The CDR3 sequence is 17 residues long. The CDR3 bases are TGTGCCAGTACCACCAGGGGCCAGGGATTAGCTAACTATGGCTACACCTTC. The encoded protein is CASTTRGQGLANYGYTF.